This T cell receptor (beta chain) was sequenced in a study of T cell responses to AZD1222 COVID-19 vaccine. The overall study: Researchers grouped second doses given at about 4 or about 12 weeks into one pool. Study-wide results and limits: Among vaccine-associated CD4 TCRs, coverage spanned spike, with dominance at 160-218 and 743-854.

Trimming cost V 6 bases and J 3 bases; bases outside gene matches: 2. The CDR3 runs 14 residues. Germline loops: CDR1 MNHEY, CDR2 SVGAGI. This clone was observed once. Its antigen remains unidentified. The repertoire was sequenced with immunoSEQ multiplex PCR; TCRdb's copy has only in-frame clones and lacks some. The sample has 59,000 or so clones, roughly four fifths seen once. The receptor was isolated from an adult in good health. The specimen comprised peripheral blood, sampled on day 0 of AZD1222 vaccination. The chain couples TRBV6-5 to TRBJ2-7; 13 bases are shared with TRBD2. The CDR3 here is CASRRLAGGYEQYF. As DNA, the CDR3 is TGTGCCAGCAGGAGACTAGCGGGGGGCTACGAGCAGTACTTC.